The 7 T cell receptor beta chains presented below share a single source sample, sequenced in a study of CD4 T cells in relation to SARS-CoV-2 and coronaviruses. No antigen has been assigned to these receptors. Assay: immunoSEQ multiplex PCR; the TCRdb copy retains only in-frame clones and omits some. The data hold 35,000 to 50,000 clones, with more than 65% observed a single time. Sequencing input: naive CD4+ T cells from PBMCs, cultured in vitro. Subset defined: naive CD4+ T cells isolated by negative enrichment. The receptor set was obtained from an adult with COVID-19.

The V and J genes are TRBV6-5 and TRBJ2-3; 7 nucleotides line up with TRBD1. V lost 10 bases, J lost 5 bases, and 9 bases stayed unmatched. Per the germline V gene, CDR1 is MNHEY and CDR2 is SVGAGI. The CDR3 sequence is 13 residues long. The CDR3 nucleotides read TGTGCCACGACCGGGACAGTAGGAGATACGCAGTATTTT. Encoded protein: CATTGTVGDTQYF.

This clone was observed once. The chain carries TRBV5-6 and TRBJ2-7; TRBD1 agrees at 9 bases. V was pared by 1 base and J by 2 bases, with 4 bases of the junction left unmatched. This CDR3 is built from 15 residues. Germline V gene data show CDR1 as SGHDT and CDR2 as YYEEEE. The CDR3 protein is CASSLLGQGPYEQYF. The CDR3 nucleotides read TGTGCCAGCAGCTTGTTGGGACAGGGCCCCTACGAGCAGTACTTC.

J is TRBJ1-4 and V is TRBV30; TRBD1 is a possible D gene (6 bases). CDR3 length: 12 residues. Germline V lookup: CDR1 GTSNPN, CDR2 SVGIG (reference sequence). The V gene lost 1 base and the J gene lost 8 bases, with 8 bases spanning the gap. The CDR3 nucleotides are TGTGCCTGGAGTGAGGGGGGGGAAAAACTGTTTTTT. Residues: CAWSEGGEKLFF.

The genes are TRBV13 and TRBJ2-3; a weak D match, TRBD2 (5 bases). V was pared by 5 bases and J by 5 bases, with 17 bases between. The CDR3 is made up of 15 amino acids. Per germline, CDR1 PRHDT and CDR2 FYEKMQ (reference sequence). CDR3 region: CASSPEVGVVDTQYF. DNA of the CDR3: TGTGCCAGCAGCCCAGAGGTGGGAGTAGTAGATACGCAGTATTTT.

This clone came up a few times. V is TRBV4-1 and J is TRBJ1-1; D perhaps matches TRBD1 (5 bases). The length of the CDR3 is 12 residues. Trimming stripped 5 bases from V and 6 bases from J, with 10 bases between. Germline V gene lookup returns CDR1 MGHRA and CDR2 YSYEKL. The CDR3 DNA reads as TGCGCCAGCAGCAGGGGTGGCGCTGAAGCTTTCTTT. It codes for CASSRGGAEAFF.

This sequence joins TRBV29-1 and TRBJ1-4; D not resolved. There are 11 residues in the CDR3. The V gene lost 4 bases and the J gene lost 4 bases, with 4 bases spanning the gap. The germline V gene has CDR1 SQVTM and CDR2 ANQGSEA. The CDR3 loop reads CSVVFNEKLFF. As DNA, the CDR3 is TGCAGCGTTGTTTTTAATGAAAAACTGTTTTTT.

There are a few counts of this clone. The V gene is TRBV11-1, the J gene TRBJ2-3, with D possibly TRBD2 on 5 matching bases. This CDR3 is built from 16 residues. Trimming cost V 0 bases and J 1 base, with 11 bases left between them. Germline lookup yields CDR1 SGHAT and CDR2 FQDESV (reference sequence). CDR3 residues: CASSLALWRGTDTQYF. The CDR3 DNA reads TGTGCCAGCAGCTTAGCGTTGTGGCGGGGCACAGATACGCAGTATTTT.